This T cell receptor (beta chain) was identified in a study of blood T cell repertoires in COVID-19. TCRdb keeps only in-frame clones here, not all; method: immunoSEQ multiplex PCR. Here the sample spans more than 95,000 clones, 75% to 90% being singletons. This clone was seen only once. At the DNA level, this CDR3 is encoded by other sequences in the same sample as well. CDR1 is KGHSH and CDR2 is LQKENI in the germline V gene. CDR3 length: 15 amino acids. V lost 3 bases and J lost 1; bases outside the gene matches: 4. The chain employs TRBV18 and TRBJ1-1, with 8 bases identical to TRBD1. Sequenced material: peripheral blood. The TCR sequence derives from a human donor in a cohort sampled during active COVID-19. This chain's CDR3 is CASSPLDRGNTEAFF. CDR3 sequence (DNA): TGTGCCAGCTCACCTCTCGACAGGGGGAACACTGAAGCTTTCTTT.